One and the same sample provided the 7 T cell receptor beta chains below, sequenced in a study of blood T cell repertoires in COVID-19 (dated by TCRdb to the early 2020s). Libraries were built with the immunoSEQ multiplex PCR assay. Imported from immuneACCESS, the table was reduced by TCRdb to in-frame sequences with V and J called. These copies leave out some clones; in studies compared against another copy, an unresolved V gene accounts for under half, and the cause of the remainder is not known. The sample records about 350,000 clones, roughly 86% of which are singletons. The ten top clones hold more than 5.5% of the sample. Input material: peripheral blood. Source of these receptors: a woman aged 65 to 85 with COVID-19, enrolled during active disease.

The V and J genes are TRBV5-1 and TRBJ2-2, with 11 bases identical to TRBD2. The ends lost 1 base at V and 5 bases at J; junction bases unmatched: 7. Germline V gives CDR1 SGHRS, CDR2 YFSETQ. This CDR3 spans 17 amino acids. CDR3 region: CASSLTSGGSQTGELFF. In nucleotides, the CDR3 is TGCGCCAGCAGCTTGACTAGCGGGGGTTCTCAGACCGGGGAGCTGTTTTTT.

V is TRBV19 and J is TRBJ1-1, with 7 bases fitting TRBD1. The V gene's germline CDR1 is LNHDA and CDR2 SQIVND (reference sequence). This CDR3 region has 14 residues. J gave up 5 bases and V 7 bases, and 10 bases lay outside the gene matches. The chain's CDR3 is CASIIQGVRTEAFF. The CDR3 coding sequence is TGTGCCAGTATCATCCAGGGGGTGAGGACTGAAGCTTTCTTT.

The rearrangement joins TRBV19 to TRBJ2-3; maybe TRBD2 (6 bases). V lost 3 bases and J lost 1, with 20 bases in between. The germline V gene encodes CDR1 LNHDA and CDR2 SQIVND (reference sequence). The CDR3 length is 18 residues. This chain's CDR3 is CASSIDTPRGGRTDTQYF. CDR3 bases: TGTGCCAGTAGTATTGATACGCCCCGCGGAGGGCGCACAGATACGCAGTATTTT. Using reference TRBV19 and TRBJ2-3 for the parts outside the CDR3, the full variable domain is DGGITQSPKYLFRKEGQNVTLSCEQNLNHDAMYWYRQDPGQGLRLIYYSQIVNDFQKGDIAEGYSVSREKKESFPLTVTSAQKNPTAFYLCASSIDTPRGGRTDTQYFGPGTRLTVL.

The V and J genes are TRBV19 and TRBJ1-5, with D tentatively TRBD1 (6 bases). The CDR3 is made up of 15 amino acids. CDR1 is LNHDA and CDR2 is SQIVND in the germline V gene (reference sequence). The V gene lost 5 bases and the J gene lost 1 base, with 12 bases spanning the gap. CDR3 in amino acids: CASSAVGASNQPQHF. The DNA for the CDR3 is TGTGCCAGTAGTGCCGTGGGGGCGAGCAATCAGCCCCAGCATTTT.

The chain employs TRBV2 and TRBJ1-5; D not resolved. V dropped 1 base and J dropped 6 bases, with 4 bases sitting between them. This CDR3 has 12 amino acids. CDR1 is SNHLY, CDR2 FYNNEI, per germline. CDR3 bases: TGTGCCAGCAGTGAAGATAGTCAGCCCCAGCATTTT. It codes for CASSEDSQPQHF.

The chain is built from TRBV2 and TRBJ1-1; D gene uncertain. Germline V CDR1 and CDR2: SNHLY, FYNNEI. This CDR3 spans 13 amino acids. V lost 5 bases and J lost 4, with 11 bases in between. The CDR3 loop is CASSTSGSTEAFF. In DNA form, the CDR3 reads TGTGCCAGCAGTACGTCCGGGAGCACTGAAGCTTTCTTT.

This clone occurred once. This chain links TRBV7-9 with TRBJ1-2; possible D gene TRBD1, 5 bases. V shed 2 bases and J shed 0 bases, with 13 bases lying between them. This CDR3 has 16 amino acids. Germline CDR1 is SEHNR and CDR2 is FQNEAQ (reference sequence). The CDR3 sequence: CASSLSSPGTNYGYTF. In DNA form, the CDR3 reads TGTGCCAGCAGCTTATCCTCACCAGGGACTAACTATGGCTACACCTTC.